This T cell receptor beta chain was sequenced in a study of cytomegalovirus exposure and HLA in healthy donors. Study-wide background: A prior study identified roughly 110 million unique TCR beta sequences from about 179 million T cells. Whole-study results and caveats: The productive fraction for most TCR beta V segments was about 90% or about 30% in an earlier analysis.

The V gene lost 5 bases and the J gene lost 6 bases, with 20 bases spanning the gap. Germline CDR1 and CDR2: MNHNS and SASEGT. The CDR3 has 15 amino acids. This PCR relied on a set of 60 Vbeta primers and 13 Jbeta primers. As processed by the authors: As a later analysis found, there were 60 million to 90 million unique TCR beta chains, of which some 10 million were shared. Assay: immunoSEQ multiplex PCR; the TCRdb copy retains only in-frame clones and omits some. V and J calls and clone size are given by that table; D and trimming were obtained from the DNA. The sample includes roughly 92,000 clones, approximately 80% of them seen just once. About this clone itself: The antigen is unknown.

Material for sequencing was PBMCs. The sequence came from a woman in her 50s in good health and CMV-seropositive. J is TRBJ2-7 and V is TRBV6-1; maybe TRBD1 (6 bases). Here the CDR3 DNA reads TGTGCCAGCAGTCCTACAGGGATCCATTCGGGCGAGCAGTACTTC. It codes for CASSPTGIHSGEQYF.